Described below is a single T cell receptor (beta chain) sequence and its context. Its target is unknown. The data were produced by immunoSEQ multiplex PCR, yet TCRdb's version contains in-frame clones alone and is incomplete. The table includes 20,000 to 25,000 clones, about nine tenths detected once. This record comes from a study of a mutant IDH1 vaccine in newly diagnosed glioma. Across the study: Of treated patients, approximately 60% were men and approximately 40% women, averaging 40.4 years. Most patients had radiochemotherapy with temozolomide before enrollment; others had one alone. Study-level points and caveats: No link was apparently found between pseudoprogression and changes in top peripheral T cell clonotypes.

The V end lost 3 bases, the J end lost 5 bases, and 18 bases lay between the germline ends. Germline V lookup: CDR1 SGHRS, CDR2 YFSETQ. The CDR3 runs 17 residues. Time point: baseline, week 1 (first vaccination visit). Treatment given: pre-vaccination baseline after standard-of-care therapy. The donor cohort comprised cases of new WHO grade 3 or 4 IDH1-mutant, ATRX-lost astrocytoma. This chain connects TRBV5-1 to TRBJ1-6; D is perhaps TRBD1 (6 bases). The sequence came from a man aged 30 to 39 with glioma. The source was PBMCs, collected from a glioma patient treated with radiotherapy, temozolomide or both. The CDR3, as DNA: TGCGCCAGCAGCTGGTCCCGGGACACCCGAAATAATTCACCCCTCCACTTT. It translates to CASSWSRDTRNNSPLHF.